Listed here is a single T cell receptor beta chain. The antigen this receptor binds is unknown. No per-base quality is available; no much larger clone lies one base away. The source of the sample is a study of blood T cell repertoires in COVID-19 (dated by TCRdb to the early 2020s). Regarding the complete study: Samples covering the acute and convalescent phases of COVID-19 were provided by collaborators in the United States, Italy and Spain. Nearly every sample came with metadata listing a de-identified subject ID, COVID-19 status, age in years and sex. A freely available public database, intended as a resource for researchers studying the immune response to SARS-CoV-2, is where the repertoires were released. The prospective study material was composed of cDNA or gDNA derived from T cells, B-cell-depleted T cells, or PBMCs. Where HLA class I and class II types were available, the types were taken from metadata supplied by the sample provider, not from assay-based typing. Deeply sampled blood TCRbeta repertoires from subjects exposed to, actively infected with, or recovered from COVID-19 were included in the dataset. Samples were obtained from the ongoing ImmuneRACE study (first 160 participants) and from some 1,200 subjects provided by 6 global collaborators.

V ends up 5 bases short and J 6 bases short, with an unmatched junction base count of 7. Its CDR3 holds 14 amino acids, cysteine through phenylalanine. Only the CDR3 DNA stays, 42 bases, in frame from base 1. For CDR1 and CDR2, the germline V gene lists SGHAT and FQNNGV. Enrolling through a virtual design, the prospective study's participants ranged in age from roughly 18 to 100 years and lived across about two dozen United States geographic areas. In the prospective study, cohorts were assigned on the basis of participant-reported clinical history obtained from a screening survey and a study questionnaire. In the prospective study, mobile phlebotomists collected whole blood, serum and a nasopharyngeal or oropharyngeal swab from each participant. Additional blood draws and questionnaires over an approximately two-month period could optionally be provided by prospective study participants. Prospective study blood samples were shipped either frozen or at room temperature before DNA extraction.

Findings and caveats that apply to the study as a whole: The quantity of clinical and demographic metadata differed by source and by participant and was supplied without curation.

The immunoSEQ Assay, a bias-controlled multiplex PCR, was used to amplify TCRbeta CDR3 regions from genomic DNA. On the study's bioinformatics: Within the assay, amplification of reference gene primers was used to estimate how many nucleated cells each sample contained. Sequence reads were collapsed and filtered to measure the absolute abundance of every unique TCRbeta CDR3 rearrangement. For each sample, productive Simpson clonality was calculated as the square root of Simpson's diversity index across productive rearrangements. Entries here come from immuneACCESS through TCRdb and include only in-frame sequences with V and J called. Some clones fail to appear in such tables; in the studies checked, an unresolved V gene covers under half of the shortfall, and the cause of the remainder is unknown. That table gives V, J and clone size, and the DNA gave D and trimming. This sample holds about 220,000 clones; more than 80% were observed only once. Of the sample, under 4% is held by the ten largest clones.

The receptor comes from a woman aged 18-35 years in a cohort exposed to, infected with or recovered from COVID-19 (not recorded which). The chain employs TRBV11-2 and TRBJ2-3; the central 8 bases match TRBD2. Sequencing was carried out using PBMCs or T cells enriched from blood (not recorded which). The bases are TGTGCCAGCAGCCCACGACTAGCGTCGGATACGCAGTATTTT. Its translation is CASSPRLASDTQYF.